This TCR beta chain is drawn from a study of T cell responses to AZD1222 COVID-19 vaccine. Profiling relied on immunoSEQ multiplex PCR, and the TCRdb table lists in-frame clones only, not all of them. The sample has approximately 170,000 clones; about 91% are singletons. Germline V gene sequence: CDR1 LNHDA, CDR2 SQIVND (reference sequence). V was cut by 4 bases and J by 2 bases, with 15 bases left in between. This CDR3 comprises 16 residues. The input for sequencing was peripheral blood, taken 28 days after the second AZD1222 dose. The sequence was obtained from an adult who received the AZD1222 COVID-19 vaccine. J is TRBJ1-5 and V is TRBV19, with D possibly TRBD1 on 5 matching bases. The CDR3 DNA is TGTGCCAGTAGTACCGTGGCCGGAGGGGGCAATCAGCCCCAGCATTTT. Its translation: CASSTVAGGGNQPQHF.